This entry lists 9 T cell receptor beta chains sequenced from one sample in a study of blood T cell repertoires in COVID-19. Sequencing used immunoSEQ multiplex PCR; TCRdb keeps in-frame clones, though not all of them. The data show approximately 83,000 clones, roughly 88% seen once. Sequencing input: peripheral blood. Every receptor here comes from a man in his 70s with acute or convalescent COVID-19.

This clone was detected once. The V and J genes are TRBV29-1 and TRBJ2-7; maybe TRBD2 (7 bases). CDR3 length equals 15 residues. V lost 6 bases and J lost 0, with 18 bases in between. Germline lookup yields CDR1 SQVTM and CDR2 ANQGSEA. CDR3 in DNA: TGCAGCGTCGTGGGGGGGGCAGGGAGCTCCTACGAGCAGTACTTC. The encoded protein is CSVVGGAGSSYEQYF.

The chain joins TRBV4-1 to TRBJ1-3, with D uncertain. Trimming took 0 bases from V and 4 from J, leaving 10 bases between them. CDR3 size: 15 residues. Germline V gene data show CDR1 as MGHRA and CDR2 as YSYEKL. CDR3 DNA sequence: TGCGCCAGCAGCCAAGATCGTGTGGCCGGAAACACCATATATTTT. Translating gives CASSQDRVAGNTIYF.

V and J are TRBV3-1 (or the pseudogene TRBV3-2) and TRBJ1-4; D not resolved. Germline V lookup: CDR1 LGHDT, CDR2 YNNKEL (reference sequence). The V gene lost 2 bases and the J gene lost 8 bases, with 6 bases spanning the gap. CDR3 length equals 12 residues. CDR3 loop: CASSQPGEKLFF. The CDR3 DNA is TGTGCCAGCAGCCAACCGGGGGAAAAACTGTTTTTT.

The chain carries TRBV14 and TRBJ2-1, with 8 bases identical to TRBD1. Germline trimming cut 1 base from V and 8 bases from J; bases unmatched to any gene: 10. Germline CDR1 is SGHDN and CDR2 is FVKESK. CDR3 size: 16 residues. CDR3 amino acids: CASSQGLGQGAYEQFF. The CDR3 nucleotides are TGTGCCAGCAGCCAAGGGCTAGGACAGGGTGCCTATGAGCAGTTCTTC.

The chain uses TRBV19 and TRBJ2-7; 8 nucleotides line up with TRBD1. The CDR3 length is 15 residues. After removal of 5 bases from V and 0 bases from J, the junction contained 6 bases not matched to a gene. The germline gives CDR1 LNHDA, CDR2 SQIVND (reference sequence). This chain's CDR3 is CASSPGTGSSYEQYF. The CDR3 nucleotides read TGTGCCAGTAGTCCGGGGACAGGCAGCTCCTACGAGCAGTACTTC.

The chain recombines TRBV11-2 with TRBJ2-7; D might be TRBD1 (6 bases). V dropped 5 bases and J dropped 0 bases, with 8 bases sitting between them. Looked up from germline, CDR1 is SGHAT and CDR2 is FQNNGV. The CDR3 totals 13 residues. CDR3 in DNA: TGTGCCAGCAGCCGGACAGACTCCTACGAGCAGTACTTC. Its translation: CASSRTDSYEQYF.

The chain uses TRBV15 and TRBJ2-7; TRBD2 aligns across 7 bases. Per germline, CDR1 LNHNV and CDR2 YYDKDF (reference sequence). This CDR3 has 12 residues. The J segment lost 2 bases and the V segment lost 9 bases, leaving 4 bases of the junction unmatched. The CDR3, as DNA: TGTGCCACTTCGCGGGAGACCTACGAGCAGTACTTC. Translated, it gives CATSRETYEQYF.

The gene calls are TRBV6-4 and TRBJ1-1, with TRBD1 identical over 7 bases. V gave up 6 bases and J gave up 1 base; unmatched junction bases: 8. Germline CDR1 and CDR2: MRHNA and SNTAGT. The CDR3 is 15 residues long. CDR3 in amino acids: CASRKGSGGNTEAFF. For the CDR3, the DNA is TGTGCCAGCAGAAAGGGTTCAGGGGGGAACACTGAAGCTTTCTTT.

In DNA, the CDR3 is TGTGCCAGCAGTTACGGGACAGGGCTGGGCGATGAGCAGTTCTTC. Its translation: CASSYGTGLGDEQFF. The chain is built from TRBV6-5 and TRBJ2-1; 9 bases align to TRBD1. J was trimmed by 8 bases and V by 2 bases; bases with no gene match: 7. Germline lookup yields CDR1 MNHEY and CDR2 SVGAGI. The CDR3 loop spans 15 amino acids.